The 12 T cell receptor beta chains below were found in one sample sequenced in a study of blood T cell repertoires in COVID-19. Assay used: immunoSEQ multiplex PCR; TCRdb lists only in-frame clones, some missing. The repertoire has nearly 250,000 clones, 90% of them found once; the top ten carry about 1%. The sample consisted of PBMCs or T cells enriched from blood (not recorded which). The receptors come from a man aged 50-59 years who had been exposed to COVID-19.

The chain joins TRBV9 to TRBJ2-5; D remains ambiguous. V lost 3 bases and J 6 bases, leaving 6 bases between the germline ends. This CDR3 has 11 residues. In germline, CDR1 is SGDLS, CDR2 YYNGEE. CDR3 in amino acids: CASSDEKTQYF. CDR3 in DNA: TGTGCCAGCAGCGACGAGAAGACCCAGTACTTC. Full variable domain (rest looked up from reference TRBV9 and TRBJ2-5): DSGVTQTPKHLITATGQRVTLRCSPRSGDLSVYWYQQSLDQGLQFLIQYYNGEERAKGNILERFSAQQFPDLHSELNLSSLELGDSALYFCASSDEKTQYFGPGTRLLVL.

The rearrangement links TRBV27 to TRBJ2-2; weak D call: TRBD2 (6 bases). The CDR3 spans 13 residues. Per germline, CDR1 MNHEY and CDR2 SMNVEV (reference sequence). Between the trimmed V and J ends, which lost 5 bases and 7 bases, there was a span of 11 bases. CDR3 in amino acids: CASSPGAGGELFF. CDR3 bases: TGTGCCAGCAGTCCGGGAGCGGGCGGGGAGCTGTTTTTT.

The chain is built from TRBV25-1 and TRBJ2-3; the D gene is possibly TRBD2 (6 bases). This CDR3 is built from 13 residues. CDR1 and CDR2 from the germline V gene are MGHDK and SYGVNS. With 6 bases removed from V and 5 bases from J, the gap between germline ends came to 12 bases. The CDR3 nucleotides read TGTGCCAGCAGGCCGGGAGCAAGAGATACGCAGTATTTT. This sequence encodes CASRPGARDTQYF.

This clone was seen a handful of times. This chain joins TRBV30 and TRBJ1-2; tentatively, D is TRBD1 (6 bases). V was clipped by 0 bases and J by 3 bases, with 20 bases between them. CDR1 and CDR2 from the germline V gene are GTSNPN and SVGIG (reference sequence). This CDR3 spans 17 amino acids. The DNA of the CDR3 is TGTGCCTGGAGTGTACTTCCGGGCAGGGGAACAGACTATGGCTACACCTTC. Amino acid sequence: CAWSVLPGRGTDYGYTF.

The chain carries TRBV5-1 and TRBJ1-2; the D is unclear. Germline V CDR1 and CDR2: SGHRS, YFSETQ. The CDR3 is 15 residues long. Trimming stripped 0 bases from V and 5 bases from J, with 14 bases between. CDR3 in DNA: TGCGCCAGCAGCTTGGAGGCGGGAGAAGGATATGGCTACACCTTC. Amino acids: CASSLEAGEGYGYTF. The variable domain in full, with the rest retrieved from reference TRBV5-1 and TRBJ1-2, is KAGVTQTPRYLIKTRGQQVTLSCSPISGHRSVSWYQQTPGQGLQFLFEYFSETQRNKGNFPGRFSGRQFSNSRSEMNVSTLELGDSALYLCASSLEAGEGYGYTFGSGTRLTVV.

The table lists this clone with a count of one. The J gene is TRBJ2-1, the V gene TRBV19; tentatively, D is TRBD2 (5 bases). The CDR3 is 14 amino acids. The germline CDR1 and CDR2 sequences are LNHDA and SQIVND (reference sequence). V was cut by 7 bases and J by 3 bases, with 13 bases left in between. CDR3 DNA sequence: TGTGCCAGTACCCCGGACTCATTCTACAATGAGCAGTTCTTC. Residues: CASTPDSFYNEQFF.

The chain is built from TRBV2 and TRBJ2-1; 12 nucleotides agree with TRBD2. Germline V gene data show CDR1 as SNHLY and CDR2 as FYNNEI. The CDR3 covers 16 residues. Trimming removed 4 bases from V and 5 bases from J; junction bases left unmatched: 6. CDR3 bases: TGTGCCAGCAGTGGAACTAGCGGGAGGATACACAATGAGCAGTTCTTC. Translated: CASSGTSGRIHNEQFF.

The chain links TRBV28 to TRBJ1-2; the D gene is possibly TRBD1 (6 bases). Trimming removed 1 base at V and 3 bases at J, with 12 bases between. Germline V gives CDR1 MDHEN, CDR2 SYDVKM. The CDR3 has 15 residues. This chain's CDR3 is CASSLFPGADYGYTF. The CDR3 DNA reads TGTGCCAGCAGTTTATTCCCAGGGGCGGACTATGGCTACACCTTC.

V and J are TRBV29-1 and TRBJ2-5; D is possibly TRBD1 (6 bases). From germline, CDR1 is SQVTM and CDR2 ANQGSEA. Trimming took 6 bases from V and 3 from J, leaving 17 bases between them. The CDR3 extends over 14 amino acids. For the CDR3, the DNA is TGCAGCGTCACTCGGGAAGGACAGAAAGAGACCCAGTACTTC. Translating it yields CSVTREGQKETQYF.

This chain joins TRBV6-2 or TRBV6-3 and TRBJ2-1; D gene unclear. Germline CDR1 and CDR2: MNHEY and SVGEGT. The ends were cut back, 5 bases at V and 9 bases at J, with 14 bases in the middle. This CDR3 is built from 13 residues. CDR3 amino acids: CASSAPAVGEQFF. Here the CDR3 DNA reads TGTGCCAGCAGTGCCCCCGCCGTCGGTGAGCAGTTCTTC.

The chain's CDR3 is CTSSHCMRTVTYGYTF. As DNA, the CDR3 is TGCACCAGCAGCCACTGTATGCGGACAGTGACATATGGCTACACCTTC. V is TRBV1 and J is TRBJ1-2; no check of the table's D call, TRBD1, against the DNA was made. TRBV1 is described as a pseudogene. CDR3 size: 16 residues.

This chain uses TRBV3-1 (or the pseudogene TRBV3-2) with TRBJ2-3; 7 nucleotides align to TRBD2. The length of the CDR3 is 15 residues. V lost 8 bases and J lost 9; bases outside the gene matches: 17. CDR1 is LGHDT, CDR2 YNNKEL, per germline (reference sequence). The CDR3 region has the DNA TGTGCCAGCCGTCAATTAGGGCTCAGGGAGGGGACGCAGTATTTT. It yields the protein CASRQLGLREGTQYF.